This T cell receptor (beta chain) stems from a study of blood T cell repertoires in COVID-19. In the study overall: T cells, B-cell-depleted T cells, or PBMCs provided the cDNA or gDNA that served as material.

This clone was counted at least ten times. In germline, CDR1 is MNHEY, CDR2 SVGAGI. V lost 8 bases to trimming and J lost 4 bases, with 17 bases between them. CDR3 length: 15 residues. Study processing details: The assay estimated nucleated cells by amplifying reference gene primers. The method was immunoSEQ multiplex PCR; TCRdb's version includes in-frame clones alone and lacks a portion of them. V, J and clone size are taken as reported in that table, and D and trimming were inferred from the DNA itself. The sample lists approximately 150,000 clones, about 90% occurring once. The chain recombines TRBV6-5 with TRBJ2-2; the D is unclear. The TCR originated in a man at least 80 years old with acute or convalescent COVID-19. The sample taken for sequencing was peripheral blood. In DNA, the CDR3 is TGTGCCAGCCGAACCGGGTCCCGCGCCACCGGGGAGCTGTTTTTT. This codes for CASRTGSRATGELFF.